This T cell receptor beta chain stems from a study of blood T cell repertoires in COVID-19. About the study: The United States, Italy and Spain provided the acute and convalescent COVID-19 samples. T cells, B-cell-depleted T cells, or PBMCs provided the cDNA or gDNA that served as material.

The assay was immunoSEQ multiplex PCR, and TCRdb's table has in-frame clones only and misses some. The sample lists fewer than 350,000 clones, 89% occurring once. The CDR3 totals 16 residues. Germline V gene sequence: CDR1 MGHRA, CDR2 YSYEKL. Germline trimming cut 3 bases from V and 6 bases from J; bases unmatched to any gene: 6. Individuals drawn from 24 US areas were roughly 18 to 100 years old. This clonotype was obtained from a middle-aged woman who had recovered from COVID-19. Sequencing was carried out using PBMCs or T cells enriched from blood (not recorded which). The V call is TRBV4-1, the J call TRBJ1-6; 9 nucleotides align to TRBD1. CDR3 in amino acids: CASSHPGQGTNSPLHF. CDR3 DNA: TGCGCCAGCAGCCACCCGGGACAGGGCACTAATTCACCCCTCCACTTT.